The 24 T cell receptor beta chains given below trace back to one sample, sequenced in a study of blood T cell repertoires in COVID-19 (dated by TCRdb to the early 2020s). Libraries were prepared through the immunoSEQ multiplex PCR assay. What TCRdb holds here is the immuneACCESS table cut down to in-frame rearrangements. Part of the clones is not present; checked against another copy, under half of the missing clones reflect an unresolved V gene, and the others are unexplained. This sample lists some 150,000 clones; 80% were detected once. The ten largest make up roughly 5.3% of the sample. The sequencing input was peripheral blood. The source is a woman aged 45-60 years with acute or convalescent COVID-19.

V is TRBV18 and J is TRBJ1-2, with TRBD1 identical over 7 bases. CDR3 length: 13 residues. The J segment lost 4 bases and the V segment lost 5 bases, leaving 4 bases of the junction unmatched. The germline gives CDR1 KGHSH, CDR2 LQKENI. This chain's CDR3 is CASSTGTVYGYTF. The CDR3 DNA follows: TGTGCCAGCTCAACCGGGACAGTCTATGGCTACACCTTC.

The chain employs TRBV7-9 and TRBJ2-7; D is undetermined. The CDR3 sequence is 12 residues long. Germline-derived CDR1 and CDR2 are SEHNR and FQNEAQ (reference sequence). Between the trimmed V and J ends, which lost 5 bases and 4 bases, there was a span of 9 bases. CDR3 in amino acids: CASSPSGYEQYF. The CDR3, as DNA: TGTGCCAGCAGCCCTTCCGGTTACGAGCAGTACTTC.

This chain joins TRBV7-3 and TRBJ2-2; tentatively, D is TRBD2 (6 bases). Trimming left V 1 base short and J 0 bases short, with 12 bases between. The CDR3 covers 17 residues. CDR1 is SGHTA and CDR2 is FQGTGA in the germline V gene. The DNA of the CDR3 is TGTGCCAGCAGCTTAAATTCGGGGGACTCGAACACCGGGGAGCTGTTTTTT. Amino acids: CASSLNSGDSNTGELFF.

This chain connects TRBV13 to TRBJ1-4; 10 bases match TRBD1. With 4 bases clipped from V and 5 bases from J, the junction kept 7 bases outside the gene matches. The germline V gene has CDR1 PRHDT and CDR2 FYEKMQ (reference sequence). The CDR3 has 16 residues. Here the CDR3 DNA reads TGTGCCAGCAGCTGGACAGGGGGAAAGAGCAATGAAAAACTGTTTTTT. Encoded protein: CASSWTGGKSNEKLFF.

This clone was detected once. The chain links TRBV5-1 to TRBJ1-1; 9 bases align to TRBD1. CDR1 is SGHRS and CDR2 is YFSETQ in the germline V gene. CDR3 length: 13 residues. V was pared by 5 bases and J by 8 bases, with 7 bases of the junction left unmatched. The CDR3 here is CASSLTGGEEAFF. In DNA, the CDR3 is TGCGCCAGCAGTCTCACAGGGGGCGAAGAAGCTTTCTTT.

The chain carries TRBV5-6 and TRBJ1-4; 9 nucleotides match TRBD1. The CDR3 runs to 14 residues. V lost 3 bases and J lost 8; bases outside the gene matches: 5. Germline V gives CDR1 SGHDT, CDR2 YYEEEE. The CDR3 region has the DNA TGTGCCAGCAGCTCACAGGGGGCAGGAGAAAAACTGTTTTTT. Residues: CASSSQGAGEKLFF.

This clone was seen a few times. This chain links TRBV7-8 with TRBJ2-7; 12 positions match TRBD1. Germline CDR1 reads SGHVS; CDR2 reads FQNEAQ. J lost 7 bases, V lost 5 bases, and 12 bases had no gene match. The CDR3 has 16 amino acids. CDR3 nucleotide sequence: TGTGCCAGCAGCGATCGCGAGGGACAGGGGGCGCGTGAGCAGTACTTC. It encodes CASSDREGQGAREQYF.

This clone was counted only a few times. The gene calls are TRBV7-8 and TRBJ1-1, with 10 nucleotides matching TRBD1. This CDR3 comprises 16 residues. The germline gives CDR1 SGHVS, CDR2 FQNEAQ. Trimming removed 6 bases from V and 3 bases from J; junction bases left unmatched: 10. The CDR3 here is CASRLSTGGAYTEAFF. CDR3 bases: TGTGCCAGCAGGCTTTCGACAGGGGGCGCTTACACTGAAGCTTTCTTT.

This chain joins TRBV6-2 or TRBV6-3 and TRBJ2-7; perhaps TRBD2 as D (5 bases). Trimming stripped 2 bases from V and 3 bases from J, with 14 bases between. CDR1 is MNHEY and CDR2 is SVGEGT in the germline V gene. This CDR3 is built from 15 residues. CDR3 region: CASSYGGSEIYEQYF. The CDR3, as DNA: TGTGCCAGCAGTTACGGTGGTAGCGAGATCTACGAGCAGTACTTC.

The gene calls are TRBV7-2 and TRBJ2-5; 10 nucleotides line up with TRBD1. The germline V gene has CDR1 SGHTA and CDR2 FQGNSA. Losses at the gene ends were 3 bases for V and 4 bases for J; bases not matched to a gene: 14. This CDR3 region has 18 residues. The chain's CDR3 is CASSFPLGDRGRRETQYF. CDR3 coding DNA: TGTGCCAGCAGCTTCCCACTGGGGGACAGGGGCCGGAGAGAGACCCAGTACTTC. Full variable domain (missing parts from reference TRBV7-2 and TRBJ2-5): GAGVSQSPSNKVTEKGKDVELRCDPISGHTALYWYRQSLGQGLEFLIYFQGNSAPDKSGLPSDRFSAERTGGSVSTLTIQRTQQEDSAVYLCASSFPLGDRGRRETQYFGPGTRLLVL.

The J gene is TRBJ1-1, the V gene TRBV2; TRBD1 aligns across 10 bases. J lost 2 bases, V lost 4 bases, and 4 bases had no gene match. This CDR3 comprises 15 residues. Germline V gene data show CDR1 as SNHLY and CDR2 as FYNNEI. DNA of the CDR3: TGTGCCAGCAGTGTGGGACAGGGGCGAAACACTGAAGCTTTCTTT. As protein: CASSVGQGRNTEAFF.

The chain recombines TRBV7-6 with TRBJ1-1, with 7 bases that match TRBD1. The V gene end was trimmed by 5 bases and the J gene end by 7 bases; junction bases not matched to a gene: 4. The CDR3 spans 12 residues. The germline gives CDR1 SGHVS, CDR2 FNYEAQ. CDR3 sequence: CASSHRQGEAFF. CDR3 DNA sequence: TGTGCCAGCAGCCACCGACAGGGTGAAGCTTTCTTT.

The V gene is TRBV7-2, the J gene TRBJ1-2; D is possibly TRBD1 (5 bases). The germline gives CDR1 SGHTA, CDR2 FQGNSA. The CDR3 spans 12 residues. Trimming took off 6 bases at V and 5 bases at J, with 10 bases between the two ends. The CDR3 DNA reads TGTGCCAGCAGTAACGACAGATATGGCTACACCTTC. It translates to CASSNDRYGYTF.

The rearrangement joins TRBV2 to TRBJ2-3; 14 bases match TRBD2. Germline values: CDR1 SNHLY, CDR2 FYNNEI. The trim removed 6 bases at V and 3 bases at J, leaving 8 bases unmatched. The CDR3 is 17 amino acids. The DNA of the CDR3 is TGTGCCAGCAGCTGGACTAGCGGGGGGCTAGGGACAGATACGCAGTATTTT. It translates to CASSWTSGGLGTDTQYF.

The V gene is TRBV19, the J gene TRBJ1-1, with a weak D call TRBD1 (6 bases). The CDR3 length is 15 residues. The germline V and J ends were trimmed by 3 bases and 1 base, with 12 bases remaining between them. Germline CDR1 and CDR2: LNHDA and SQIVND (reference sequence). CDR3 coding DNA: TGTGCCAGTAGTATCCTACAGGGAGCGAACACTGAAGCTTTCTTT. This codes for CASSILQGANTEAFF.

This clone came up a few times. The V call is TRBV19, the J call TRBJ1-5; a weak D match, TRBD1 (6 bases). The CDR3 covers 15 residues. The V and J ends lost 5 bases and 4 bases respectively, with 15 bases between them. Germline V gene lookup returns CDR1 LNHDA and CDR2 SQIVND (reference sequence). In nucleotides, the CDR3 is TGTGCCAGTAGTGGGGGCCCCCTTCTAAATCAGCCCCAGCATTTT. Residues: CASSGGPLLNQPQHF.

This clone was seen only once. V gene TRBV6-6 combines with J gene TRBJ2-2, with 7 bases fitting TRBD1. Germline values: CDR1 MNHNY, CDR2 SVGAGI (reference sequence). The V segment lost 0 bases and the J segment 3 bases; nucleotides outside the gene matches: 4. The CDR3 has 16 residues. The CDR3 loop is CASSYSPQGHTGELFF. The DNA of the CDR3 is TGTGCCAGCAGTTACTCGCCACAGGGGCACACCGGGGAGCTGTTTTTT.

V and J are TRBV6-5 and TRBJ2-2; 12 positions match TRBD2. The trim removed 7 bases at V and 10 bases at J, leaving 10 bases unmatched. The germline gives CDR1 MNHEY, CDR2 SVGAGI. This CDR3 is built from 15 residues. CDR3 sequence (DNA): TGTGCCAGCACCTCTCAACTAGCGGGGGGTGAGGAGCTGTTTTTT. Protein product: CASTSQLAGGEELFF.

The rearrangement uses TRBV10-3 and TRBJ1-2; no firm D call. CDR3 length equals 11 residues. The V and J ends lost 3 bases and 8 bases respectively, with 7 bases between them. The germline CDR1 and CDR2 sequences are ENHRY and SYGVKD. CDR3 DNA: TGTGCCATCAGTGACTCAAGCGGCTACACCTTC. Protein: CAISDSSGYTF.

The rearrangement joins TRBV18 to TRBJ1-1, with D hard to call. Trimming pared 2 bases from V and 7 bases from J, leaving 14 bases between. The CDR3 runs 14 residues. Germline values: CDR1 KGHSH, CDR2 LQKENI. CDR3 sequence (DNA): TGTGCCAGCTCACCAACCAGGATGCAACTTGAAGCTTTCTTT. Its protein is CASSPTRMQLEAFF.

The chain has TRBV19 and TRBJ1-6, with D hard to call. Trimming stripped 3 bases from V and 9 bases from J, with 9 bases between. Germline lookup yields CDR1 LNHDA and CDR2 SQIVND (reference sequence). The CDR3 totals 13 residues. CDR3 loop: CASSMYVSSPLHF. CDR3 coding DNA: TGTGCCAGTAGTATGTATGTGAGTTCACCCCTCCACTTT.

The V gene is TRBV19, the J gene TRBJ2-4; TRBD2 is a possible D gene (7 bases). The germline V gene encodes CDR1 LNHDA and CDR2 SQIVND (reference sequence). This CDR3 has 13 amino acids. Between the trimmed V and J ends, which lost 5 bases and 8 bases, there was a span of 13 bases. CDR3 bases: TGTGCCAGTAGTTTGGCGGGGGCTTACATTCAGTACTTC. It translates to CASSLAGAYIQYF.

The CDR3 region is CASSLGIAGGPTSTDTQYF. The CDR3 nucleotides read TGTGCCAGCAGCTTGGGGATAGCGGGGGGGCCAACTAGCACAGATACGCAGTATTTT. The chain employs TRBV5-4 and TRBJ2-3; 11 nucleotides agree with TRBD2. The junction had 9 bases not matched to a gene; V was cut back by 0 bases and J by 0 bases. CDR1 and CDR2 (germline): SGHNT, YYREEE (reference sequence). The CDR3 has 19 residues.

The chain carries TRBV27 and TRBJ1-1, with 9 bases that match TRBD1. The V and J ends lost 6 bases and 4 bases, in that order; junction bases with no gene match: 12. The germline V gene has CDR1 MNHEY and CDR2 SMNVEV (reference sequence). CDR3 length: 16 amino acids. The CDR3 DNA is TGTGCCAGCAGACCTCCCCTGACAGGGGGGACCACTGAAGCTTTCTTT. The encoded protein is CASRPPLTGGTTEAFF.